This TCR beta chain stems from a study of blood T cell repertoires in COVID-19. For the study at large: Spain, Italy and the United States supplied samples that represented acute and convalescent COVID-19. T cells, B-cell-depleted T cells, or PBMCs provided the cDNA or gDNA that served as material.

In the original workflow: Reference gene primers were amplified, and this amplification served to estimate nucleated cell counts. The table came from immunoSEQ multiplex PCR; TCRdb's copy has only in-frame clones and leaves some out. D and trimming come from the DNA, and the V and J calls and clone size come from that table. The data show 450,000 to 500,000 clones, over 75% seen once. After removal of 4 bases from V and 4 bases from J, the junction contained 8 bases not matched to a gene. The germline gives CDR1 GTSNPN, CDR2 SVGIG (reference sequence). The CDR3 is 15 amino acids. The V and J genes are TRBV30 and TRBJ2-1, with 9 positions matching TRBD2. Sequencing was carried out using peripheral blood. The receptor comes from a human donor in a cohort sampled during active COVID-19. DNA of the CDR3: TGTGCCTGGACCTCCTGGCGGGGGGGGTACAATGAGCAGTTCTTC. Protein product: CAWTSWRGGYNEQFF.